Presented here are 25 T cell receptor beta chains from one specimen sequenced in a study of tumor-infiltrating lymphocytes in primary liver carcinoma. A primer in the constant region served to generate TCR beta cDNA from 500 ng of total RNA. Generation of the TCR beta libraries relied on three nested multiplex PCR rounds using slightly modified ARM-PCR. A C-beta reverse primer and TRBV1-TRBV30 forward primers served in each of the first two PCR rounds, at 9 to 10 cycles apiece. TCRdb fed the multiplex PCR reads into MiXCR, producing one record per CDR3 protein. This sample has some 180,000 distinct CDR3 sequences, with 50% to 75% found just once. Germline DNA was extracted too, while blood RNA derived from unsorted whole blood. Sequencing was performed on peripheral blood. All receptors come from a middle-aged man with primary liver carcinoma and hepatitis B virus infection.

This sequence joins TRBV5-5 and TRBJ1-1; D not resolved. CDR3 length: 14 residues. Trimming shortened V by 2 bases and J by 9 bases, and 17 bases separated the two germline ends. Germline V gene sequence: CDR1 SGHKS, CDR2 YYEKEE (reference sequence). The CDR3 nucleotides read TGTGCCAGCAGCTTCGGCAGGCAAGGATATCAAGCTTTCTTT. Protein product: CASSFGRQGYQAFF.

As regards this clonotype: Sequence at one end of the junction differs from germline and may be a read error. The chain combines TRBV14 with TRBJ2-5; 7 positions match TRBD2. The germline CDR1 and CDR2 sequences are SGHDN and FVKESK. The CDR3 has 16 residues. CDR3 bases: TGTGCCAGCAGCCGCAGAGGGTCTAGCGGACAAGAGATCCAGTACTTC. Encoded protein: CASSRRGSSGQEIQYF.

With respect to this clonotype: The CDR3 end shows no conserved phenylalanine or tryptophan, and so a read error is likely. The V call is TRBV12-3 or TRBV12-4, the J call TRBJ1-2; the D gene is possibly TRBD1 (6 bases). This CDR3 is 14 amino acids long. The CDR3 is CVSSQQGRDYGYTI. CDR3 DNA: TGTGTCAGCAGTCAACAGGGTAGGGACTATGGCTACACCATC.

As concerns this clonotype: A much larger clone lies one base from this, so it may be a read error. This chain connects TRBV29-1 to TRBJ1-2, with D unclear. Germline values: CDR1 SQVTM, CDR2 ANQGSEA. The CDR3 covers 12 residues. V was cut by 1 base and J by 12 bases, with 15 bases left in between. CDR3 loop: CSVEVTTMDHTF. CDR3 DNA: TGCAGCGTTGAAGTGACCACTATGGATCACACCTTC.

The CDR3 DNA is TGTGCCAGCAGTACGGGAACAGATACGCAGTATTTT. Encoded protein: CASSTGTDTQYF. The chain couples TRBV6-1 to TRBJ2-3; D might be TRBD2 (5 bases). This CDR3 is 12 amino acids long. CDR1 is MNHNS and CDR2 is SASEGT in the germline V gene. Trimming pared 5 bases from V and 3 bases from J, leaving 6 bases between.

In this sample, this clonotype turned up a few times. At one of its ends the junction is not consistent with the germline gene, which may arise from a read error. The rearrangement links TRBV6-2 or TRBV6-3 to TRBJ1-2; no firm D call. Germline lookup yields CDR1 MNHEY and CDR2 SVGEGT. The CDR3 sequence is 13 residues long. CDR3: CVSRLGENYGYTF. The CDR3 DNA reads as TGTGTCAGCAGGCTCGGTGAGAACTATGGCTACACCTTC.

The sample holds a few counts of this clonotype. The chain is built from TRBV5-5 and TRBJ2-5; D possibly corresponds to TRBD1 (6 bases). This CDR3 has 14 residues. Per germline, CDR1 SGHKS and CDR2 YYEKEE (reference sequence). The germline V and J ends were trimmed by 4 bases and 0 bases, with 10 bases remaining between them. The CDR3, as DNA: TGTGCCAGCAGCCATAACAGGGACCAAGAGACCCAGTACTTC. It encodes CASSHNRDQETQYF.

A word on this clonotype: Sequence at one end of the junction differs from germline and may be a read error. The chain employs TRBV29-1 and TRBJ2-4; D not resolved. The CDR3 contains 12 residues. In germline, CDR1 is SQVTM, CDR2 ANQGSEA. The CDR3 loop is CSPSWVVNTQYF. The DNA for the CDR3 is TGCAGCCCATCTTGGGTGGTAAACACTCAGTACTTC. Looking up the rest from reference TRBV29-1 and TRBJ2-4 gives the full variable domain: SAVISQKPSRDICQRGTSLTIQCQVDSQVTMMFWYRQQPGQSLTLIATANQGSEATYESGFVIDKFPISRPNLTFSTLTVSNMSPEDSSIYLCSPSWVVNTQYFGAGTRLSVL.

Note on this clonotype: Germline and junction disagree at one end, which may indicate a read error. V usage is TRBV11-3 and J usage is TRBJ2-1, with 9 bases identical to TRBD2. The CDR3 has 19 amino acids. The germline V gene encodes CDR1 SGHNT and CDR2 YENEEA. The chain's CDR3 is CATSLDQREAFSSYNEQFF. The DNA of the CDR3 is TGTGCCACCAGCCTAGATCAGCGGGAGGCGTTCAGCTCATACAATGAGCAGTTCTTC. Filled out from reference TRBV11-3 and TRBJ2-1, the complete variable domain reads EAGVVQSPRYKIIEKKQPVAFWCNPISGHNTLYWYLQNLGQGPELLIRYENEEAVDDSQLPKDRFSAERLKGVDSTLKIQPAELGDSAVYLCATSLDQREAFSSYNEQFFGPGTRLTVL.

Concerning this clonotype: Because it lacks the conserved phenylalanine or tryptophan at the end, this CDR3 is likely a read error. DNA for the CDR3: TGTGCCAGCAGCCCCTTGGACGGGGATACTAGGACCGGGGAACTGTTTTAT. This translates into CASSPLDGDTRTGELFY. V gene TRBV7-9 combines with J gene TRBJ2-2; TRBD2 is a possible D gene (5 bases). The CDR3 has 17 residues. Germline values: CDR1 SEHNR, CDR2 FQNEAQ (reference sequence).

This clonotype was detected only once. In this CDR3 the conserved last residue, phenylalanine or tryptophan, is missing, so a read error is likely. The gene calls are TRBV7-8 and TRBJ2-5, with TRBD1 as a possible D gene (6 bases). Germline V gene data show CDR1 as SGHVS and CDR2 as FQNEAQ. Trimming took off 1 base at V and 5 bases at J, with 11 bases between the two ends. The CDR3 runs to 14 residues. The CDR3 DNA sequence: TGTGCCAGCAGCTTAGACAGGGAGCAGGAGACCCAGTACTTA. Its translation: CASSLDREQETQYL.

This clonotype was counted a single time. This chain uses TRBV5-8 with TRBJ2-2; D might be TRBD1 or TRBD2, each matching 5 bases. The V end lost 1 base, the J end lost 7 bases, and 11 bases lay between the germline ends. Germline loops: CDR1 SGHTS, CDR2 YDEGEE. The CDR3 totals 14 residues. The CDR3 reads CASSLLRGFGELFF. CDR3 bases: TGTGCCAGCAGCTTGCTGAGGGGATTCGGGGAGCTGTTTTTT.

This clonotype was counted a single time. This may arise from a read error, as a much more abundant clone is one base away. The CDR3 does not end in the conserved phenylalanine or tryptophan, so this is likely a read error. J is TRBJ2-1 and V is TRBV10-3; no clear D. CDR3 length equals 11 residues. The germline V gene encodes CDR1 ENHRY and CDR2 SYGVKD. The V and J ends lost 3 bases and 12 bases respectively, with 9 bases between them. The CDR3 region is CAISEGSRQFS. The CDR3 DNA sequence: TGTGCCATCAGTGAAGGGTCTCGGCAGTTCTCC.

As regards this clonotype: The germline gene is not matched at one end of the junction; a read error may be the cause. The chain couples TRBV6-6 to TRBJ2-1, with 8 bases matching TRBD2. Looked up from germline, CDR1 is MNHNY and CDR2 is SVGAGI (reference sequence). The length of the CDR3 is 14 residues. The DNA of the CDR3 is TGTACCAGCAGTTACAGCGGGAGAGCGGTTGAGCAGTTCTTC. Protein sequence: CTSSYSGRAVEQFF.

The V and J genes are TRBV28 and TRBJ2-6; D not resolved. The germline gives CDR1 MDHEN, CDR2 SYDVKM. The CDR3 spans 13 residues. The V end lost 9 bases, the J end lost 2 bases, and 8 bases lay between the germline ends. CDR3 loop: CARKSTGANVLTF. The CDR3 DNA follows: TGTGCCAGAAAAAGCACTGGGGCCAACGTCCTGACTTTC. Drawing the rest from reference TRBV28 and TRBJ2-6, the complete variable domain is DVKVTQSSRYLVKRTGEKVFLECVQDMDHENMFWYRQDPGLGLRLIYFSYDVKMKEKGDIPEGYSVSREKKERFSLILESASTNQTSMYLCARKSTGANVLTFGAGSRLTVL.

The genes are TRBV11-2 and TRBJ2-7; perhaps TRBD2 as D (7 bases). V lost 4 bases and J lost 2, with 27 bases in between. Per germline, CDR1 SGHAT and CDR2 FQNNGV. The CDR3 is made up of 19 amino acids. The CDR3 loop reads CASSWFVGTVGGGTYEQYF. The CDR3 DNA sequence: TGTGCCAGCAGCTGGTTCGTCGGGACGGTGGGGGGGGGCACCTACGAGCAGTACTTC.

The chain combines TRBV5-1 with TRBJ2-3; 9 nucleotides match TRBD2. The CDR3 loop spans 16 amino acids. V was clipped by 4 bases and J by 5 bases; unmatched bases: 11. Germline V gene data show CDR1 as SGHRS and CDR2 as YFSETQ. DNA for the CDR3: TGCGCCAGCAGCCCGCCTATAGCGGGAGAGATAGATACGCAGTATTTT. This encodes CASSPPIAGEIDTQYF.

A few counts support this clonotype. This may come from a read error, since a much larger clone is one base off. This sequence joins TRBV29-1 and TRBJ2-2; TRBD1 matches 9 bases. Germline V CDR1 and CDR2: SQVTM, ANQGSEA. The CDR3 contains 15 residues. The CDR3 nucleotides read TGCGGCGTGACTGAACAGGGGGCGGTTACCGGGGAGCTGTTTTTT. It codes for CGVTEQGAVTGELFF.

V and J are TRBV4-1 and TRBJ1-1; 7 bases are shared with TRBD1. This CDR3 is 14 amino acids long. V shed 3 bases and J 8 bases; nucleotides not matched to a gene: 9. Per germline, CDR1 MGHRA and CDR2 YSYEKL. CDR3 sequence: CASSQGRGGPEAFF. For the CDR3, the DNA is TGCGCCAGCAGCCAGGGCAGGGGGGGGCCCGAAGCTTTCTTT.

The chain has TRBV29-1 and TRBJ2-3, with D possibly called TRBD1 or TRBD2 (5 bases each). The V gene's germline CDR1 is SQVTM and CDR2 ANQGSEA. The CDR3 extends over 12 amino acids. V was cut by 5 bases and J by 4 bases, with 10 bases left in between. The CDR3 region is CSVLRGADTQYF. DNA for the CDR3: TGCAGCGTTTTGAGGGGCGCAGATACGCAGTATTTT.

The genes are TRBV11-3 and TRBJ1-3; D unclear. V dropped 3 bases and J dropped 4 bases, with 13 bases sitting between them. The CDR3 extends over 15 amino acids. Germline V lookup: CDR1 SGHNT, CDR2 YENEEA. In nucleotides, the CDR3 is TGTGCCAGCAGCTTGGACGGGAACCCCGGAAACACCATATATTTT. Its protein product is CASSLDGNPGNTIYF.

This clonotype was observed a few times. V gene TRBV12-3 or TRBV12-4 combines with J gene TRBJ2-2, with TRBD1 matching 8 bases. The CDR3 sequence is 12 residues long. The V segment lost 2 bases and the J segment 16 bases; nucleotides outside the gene matches: 6. The DNA for the CDR3 is TGTGCCAGCAGTTTATCAGGGGGCGCGGGGTTTTTT. Its protein product is CASSLSGGAGFF.

About this clonotype: A junction boundary mismatches the germline segment, possibly from a read error. The genes are TRBV6-1 and TRBJ2-7, with D perhaps given as TRBD1 or TRBD2 (5 bases each). CDR3 length: 15 amino acids. CDR1 is MNHNS and CDR2 is SASEGT in the germline V gene. The CDR3 region is CASSGRDVASYEQHF. The CDR3 DNA reads as TGTGCCAGCAGTGGTCGGGACGTGGCCTCCTACGAGCAGCACTTC.

Points on this clonotype: This may be a read error, as it is one base from a much larger clone. The DNA for the CDR3 is TGTGCCAGCAGCCAGGACCCGGGAACAGATACGCAGTATTTT. Translated, it gives CASSQDPGTDTQYF. V is TRBV5-6 and J is TRBJ2-3; D may be TRBD2 (5 bases). From germline, CDR1 is SGHDT and CDR2 YYEEEE. The V end was cut by 4 bases, the J end by 3 bases, with 12 bases between. This CDR3 is built from 14 residues.

This clonotype was seen a single time. J is TRBJ2-1 and V is TRBV5-5; the D is unclear. The V gene's germline CDR1 is SGHKS and CDR2 YYEKEE (reference sequence). The CDR3 is 15 residues long. V lost 4 bases to trimming and J lost 0 bases, with 11 bases between them. This chain's CDR3 is CASSQDGPSYNEQFF. The DNA for the CDR3 is TGTGCCAGCAGCCAGGACGGGCCCTCCTACAATGAGCAGTTCTTC.